Following are 25 T cell receptor beta chains from one sample sequenced in a study of blood T cell repertoires in COVID-19. Assay used: immunoSEQ multiplex PCR; TCRdb lists only in-frame clones, some missing. The sample gives under 200,000 clones, nearly 90% of which show up once; roughly 21% is in the top ten. The sequenced sample was peripheral blood. The source of these receptors is a man in his 60s with active or convalescent COVID-19.

The V and J genes are TRBV3-1 (or the pseudogene TRBV3-2) and TRBJ2-7; 7 nucleotides agree with TRBD1. The trim removed 3 bases at V and 3 bases at J, leaving 8 bases unmatched. The CDR3 has 15 residues. The germline V gene encodes CDR1 LGHDT and CDR2 YNNKEL (reference sequence). DNA of the CDR3: TGTGCCAGCAGCCAGGAGACAGGGACAGTCTACGAGCAGTACTTC. The encoded protein is CASSQETGTVYEQYF.

J is TRBJ1-1 and V is TRBV10-1, with D hard to call. Germline assignment: CDR1 WNHNN and CDR2 SYGVQD (reference sequence). Trimming cost V 4 bases and J 3 bases, with 6 bases left between them. The CDR3 consists of 12 residues. The chain's CDR3 is CASSGEDTEAFF. The DNA of the CDR3 is TGCGCCAGCAGTGGAGAGGACACTGAAGCTTTCTTT.

The rearrangement uses TRBV2 and TRBJ1-1; TRBD1 matches 8 bases. Germline-derived CDR1 and CDR2 are SNHLY and FYNNEI. The CDR3 runs to 13 residues. The J segment lost 4 bases and the V segment lost 4 bases, leaving 2 bases of the junction unmatched. CDR3 loop: CASSGRGPTEAFF. The CDR3 DNA sequence: TGTGCCAGCAGTGGCAGGGGGCCCACTGAAGCTTTCTTT.

CDR3 coding DNA: TGTGCCAGCAGCTACCGACAGGGTAGGTACACTGAAGCTTTCTTT. This sequence encodes CASSYRQGRYTEAFF. The chain joins TRBV7-9 to TRBJ1-1; TRBD1 agrees at 7 bases. Germline V CDR1 and CDR2: SEHNR, FQNEAQ (reference sequence). J gave up 3 bases and V 4 bases, and 8 bases lay outside the gene matches. This CDR3 is 15 amino acids long. Drawing the rest from reference TRBV7-9 and TRBJ1-1, the complete variable domain is DTGVSQNPRHKITKRGQNVTFRCDPISEHNRLYWYRQTLGQGPEFLTYFQNEAQLEKSRLLSDRFSAERPKGSFSTLEIQRTEQGDSAMYLCASSYRQGRYTEAFFGQGTRLTVV.

The J gene is TRBJ2-2, the V gene TRBV21-1; the D call of TRBD1 is as the table states it, not checked on the DNA. TRBV21-1 is an annotated pseudogene. The CDR3 contains 16 residues. CDR3 coding DNA: TGTGCCAGCAGCTCCCGGGCAGGGTCGGGCACCGGGGAGCTGTTTTTT. Its protein is CASSSRAGSGTGELFF.

This chain connects TRBV3-1 (or the pseudogene TRBV3-2) to TRBJ1-1; unclear D gene. Germline values: CDR1 LGHDT, CDR2 YNNKEL (reference sequence). Trimming left V 5 bases short and J 2 bases short, with 6 bases between. This CDR3 contains 12 residues. CDR3 in amino acids: CASSYYNTEAFF. DNA for the CDR3: TGTGCCAGCAGCTACTATAACACTGAAGCTTTCTTT.

The V and J genes are TRBV10-3 and TRBJ1-1; 8 nucleotides align to TRBD1. Germline V lookup: CDR1 ENHRY, CDR2 SYGVKD. Germline trimming cut 7 bases from V and 4 bases from J; bases unmatched to any gene: 8. The CDR3 length is 14 residues. DNA of the CDR3: TGTGCCATCACCCAGGACAGGGCGGGCACTGAAGCTTTCTTT. Translating gives CAITQDRAGTEAFF.

The J gene is TRBJ1-1, the V gene TRBV10-2; 10 bases align to TRBD1. V trimming: 6 bases; J trimming: 3 bases; junction bases outside the gene matches: 4. Germline CDR1 WSHSY, CDR2 SAAADI. The CDR3 is 14 amino acids. CDR3 DNA sequence: TGCGCCAGCAGCCTCGGGACAGGGGACACTGAAGCTTTCTTT. Translation: CASSLGTGDTEAFF.

The chain couples TRBV7-6 to TRBJ2-5, with TRBD2 identical over 10 bases. V lost 4 bases, J lost 6 bases, and 11 bases stayed unmatched. The CDR3 has 16 amino acids. CDR1 and CDR2 (germline): SGHVS, FNYEAQ. The CDR3 DNA reads as TGTGCCAGCAGCTCCACCCCCAGCGGGGGGGCGAAGACCCAGTACTTC. Amino acid sequence: CASSSTPSGGAKTQYF.

The chain couples TRBV9 to TRBJ2-1; 9 bases are shared with TRBD1. The germline V gene encodes CDR1 SGDLS and CDR2 YYNGEE. The CDR3 runs 17 residues. With V trimmed by 0 bases and J by 6 bases, 10 bases remained unmatched. The CDR3, as DNA: TGTGCCAGCAGCGTAGGGACGGGACAGGGTTTCGCCAATGAGCAGTTCTTC. This encodes CASSVGTGQGFANEQFF.

V and J are TRBV18 and TRBJ1-1; D not resolved. Trimming took off 3 bases at V and 0 bases at J, with 11 bases between the two ends. Germline V gives CDR1 KGHSH, CDR2 LQKENI. This CDR3 has 15 amino acids. The CDR3 region is CASSPPSGMNTEAFF. CDR3 nucleotide sequence: TGTGCCAGCTCACCCCCGTCGGGGATGAACACTGAAGCTTTCTTT.

This sequence joins TRBV7-3 and TRBJ2-1, with 9 bases identical to TRBD2. The germline V gene encodes CDR1 SGHTA and CDR2 FQGTGA. V shed 5 bases and J 6 bases; nucleotides not matched to a gene: 8. CDR3 length equals 15 residues. CDR3 residues: CASSRPGGGANEQFF. The CDR3 nucleotides are TGTGCCAGCAGCCGCCCAGGCGGGGGGGCCAATGAGCAGTTCTTC.

The gene calls are TRBV2 and TRBJ2-1, with TRBD2 matching over 10 bases. The CDR3 extends over 16 amino acids. The ends lost 4 bases at V and 0 bases at J; junction bases unmatched: 3. The germline CDR1 and CDR2 sequences are SNHLY and FYNNEI. The CDR3 DNA follows: TGTGCCAGCAGTGCTAGCGGGGGCCTCTCCTACAATGAGCAGTTCTTC. This translates into CASSASGGLSYNEQFF.

CDR3 protein: CASSEGGLGYTF. The CDR3 coding sequence is TGTGCCAGCTCCGAAGGAGGTCTCGGCTACACCTTC. The chain couples TRBV3-1 (or the pseudogene TRBV3-2) to TRBJ1-2; D not resolved. Germline V CDR1 and CDR2: LGHDT, YNNKEL (reference sequence). This CDR3 has 12 amino acids. V shed 8 bases and J shed 8 bases, with 15 bases lying between them.

V and J are TRBV20-1 and TRBJ1-1, with D unresolved. Trimming stripped 4 bases from V and 6 bases from J, with 9 bases between. Germline values: CDR1 DFQATT, CDR2 SNEGSKA (reference sequence). The CDR3 contains 11 residues. CDR3 DNA: TGCAGTGCTACACCGGGTGCTGAAGCTTTCTTT. Its translation is CSATPGAEAFF.

The rearrangement joins TRBV5-5 to TRBJ1-2; TRBD1 matches at 7 bases. Per the germline V gene, CDR1 is SGHKS and CDR2 is YYEKEE (reference sequence). J gave up 3 bases and V 3 bases, and 5 bases lay outside the gene matches. This CDR3 has 14 residues. The CDR3 DNA is TGTGCCAGCAGCTGGGGCGGGACAGACTATGGCTACACCTTC. This gives the protein CASSWGGTDYGYTF.

The chain carries TRBV5-6 and TRBJ2-6; 7 nucleotides line up with TRBD1. Germline V gives CDR1 SGHDT, CDR2 YYEEEE. V was clipped by 5 bases and J by 2 bases; unmatched bases: 4. This CDR3 spans 15 amino acids. The CDR3 is CASSPQGAGANVLTF. In DNA, the CDR3 is TGTGCCAGCAGTCCTCAGGGGGCTGGGGCCAACGTCCTGACTTTC.

This clone has only a few counts. This sequence joins TRBV3-1 (or the pseudogene TRBV3-2) and TRBJ1-6; D unclear. Germline V gene lookup returns CDR1 LGHDT and CDR2 YNNKEL (reference sequence). The CDR3 sequence is 14 residues long. V lost 7 bases and J lost 6, with 13 bases in between. CDR3 residues: CASTLEGGNSPLHF. DNA of the CDR3: TGTGCCAGCACCCTGGAGGGTGGTAATTCACCCCTCCACTTT.

V is TRBV5-6 and J is TRBJ1-2; 10 nucleotides line up with TRBD1. CDR3 length: 15 residues. J gave up 7 bases and V 4 bases, and 10 bases lay outside the gene matches. Germline V gene data show CDR1 as SGHDT and CDR2 as YYEEEE. The CDR3 loop is CASSRWDRGLSGYTF. DNA for the CDR3: TGTGCCAGCAGCCGATGGGACAGGGGATTAAGTGGCTACACCTTC.

The V call is TRBV5-1, the J call TRBJ2-5; 13 bases match TRBD2. The length of the CDR3 is 17 residues. After removal of 5 bases from V and 3 bases from J, the junction contained 10 bases not matched to a gene. CDR1 is SGHRS, CDR2 YFSETQ, per germline. As DNA, the CDR3 is TGCGCCAGCAGGTCGGGACTAGCGGGGAGCCGGGAAGAGACCCAGTACTTC. Amino acids: CASRSGLAGSREETQYF.

This clone has a single count. The chain recombines TRBV5-1 with TRBJ2-3; 7 bases fit TRBD1. This CDR3 comprises 13 residues. Trimming removed 8 bases from V and 3 bases from J; junction bases left unmatched: 6. CDR1 is SGHRS and CDR2 is YFSETQ in the germline V gene. CDR3 nucleotide sequence: TGCGCCAGTCAGACAGGGTATACAGATACGCAGTATTTT. Protein: CASQTGYTDTQYF.

V usage is TRBV5-1 and J usage is TRBJ2-7, with 9 bases identical to TRBD1. The J segment lost 6 bases and the V segment lost 7 bases, leaving 8 bases of the junction unmatched. Germline assignment: CDR1 SGHRS and CDR2 YFSETQ. This CDR3 has 13 residues. CDR3 nucleotides: TGCGCCAGCGCCCTTACAGGGGGCGTCGAGCAGTACTTC. Protein product: CASALTGGVEQYF.

The chain employs TRBV2 and TRBJ2-2; possible D gene TRBD2, 5 bases. This CDR3 is 12 amino acids long. The V gene's germline CDR1 is SNHLY and CDR2 FYNNEI. The germline V and J ends were trimmed by 6 bases and 6 bases, with 8 bases remaining between them. The chain's CDR3 is CASRFGAGELFF. The CDR3 region has the DNA TGTGCCAGCAGATTCGGGGCCGGGGAGCTGTTTTTT. Full variable domain (outside the CDR3, taken from reference TRBV2 and TRBJ2-2): EPEVTQTPSHQVTQMGQEVILRCVPISNHLYFYWYRQILGQKVEFLVSFYNNEISEKSEIFDDQFSVERPDGSNFTLKIRSTKLEDSAMYFCASRFGAGELFFGEGSRLTVL.

This sequence joins TRBV27 and TRBJ1-2; the match to TRBD1 covers 8 bases. The CDR3 is 13 amino acids. Germline CDR1 reads MNHEY; CDR2 reads SMNVEV (reference sequence). J lost 4 bases, V lost 6 bases, and 4 bases had no gene match. CDR3 bases: TGTGCCAGCAGATTTACAGGGGGCTATGGCTACACCTTC. It yields the protein CASRFTGGYGYTF.

The chain is built from TRBV3-1 (or the pseudogene TRBV3-2) and TRBJ1-2; 8 bases fit TRBD1. The CDR3 is made up of 14 amino acids. V lost 7 bases and J lost 6; bases outside the gene matches: 10. CDR1 and CDR2 from the germline V gene are LGHDT and YNNKEL (reference sequence). The CDR3 is CASKKQGAMHGYTF. The CDR3 nucleotides read TGTGCCAGCAAGAAGCAGGGGGCAATGCATGGCTACACCTTC.